This T cell receptor beta chain is from a study of OX40 agonist ivuxolimab in advanced cancers. Sequencing used immunoSEQ multiplex PCR; TCRdb keeps in-frame clones, though not all of them. The sample has approximately 35,000 clones; around 80% are singletons. CDR1 and CDR2 (germline): MDHEN, SYDVKM. V shed 4 bases and J shed 8 bases, with 8 bases lying between them. The CDR3 is made up of 11 amino acids. J is TRBJ1-2 and V is TRBV28; D remains ambiguous. The sequence was obtained from an adult with an advanced solid tumor such as melanoma, head and neck, liver or kidney cancer. Material: CD4+ or CD8+ T cells sorted from blood, obtained in a trial of the OX40 agonist ivuxolimab. Written as DNA, the CDR3 is TGTGCCAGCAGTTCGTGGGGAGGCTACACCTTC. Translating gives CASSSWGGYTF.